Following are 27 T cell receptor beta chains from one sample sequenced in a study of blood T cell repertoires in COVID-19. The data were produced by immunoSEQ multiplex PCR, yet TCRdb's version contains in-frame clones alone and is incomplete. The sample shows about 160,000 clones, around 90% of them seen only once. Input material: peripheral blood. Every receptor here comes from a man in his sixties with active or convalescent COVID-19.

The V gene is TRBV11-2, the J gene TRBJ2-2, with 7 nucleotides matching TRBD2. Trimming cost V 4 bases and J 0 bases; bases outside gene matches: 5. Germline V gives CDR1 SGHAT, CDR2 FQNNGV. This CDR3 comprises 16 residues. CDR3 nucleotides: TGTGCCAGCAGCTCTCCCGCGGGGGCGAACACCGGGGAGCTGTTTTTT. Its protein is CASSSPAGANTGELFF.

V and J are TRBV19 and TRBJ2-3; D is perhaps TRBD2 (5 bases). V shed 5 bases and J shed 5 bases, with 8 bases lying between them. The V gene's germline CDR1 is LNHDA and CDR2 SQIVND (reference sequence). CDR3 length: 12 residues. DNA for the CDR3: TGTGCCAGTAGTTTCGAGGGAGATACGCAGTATTTT. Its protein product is CASSFEGDTQYF.

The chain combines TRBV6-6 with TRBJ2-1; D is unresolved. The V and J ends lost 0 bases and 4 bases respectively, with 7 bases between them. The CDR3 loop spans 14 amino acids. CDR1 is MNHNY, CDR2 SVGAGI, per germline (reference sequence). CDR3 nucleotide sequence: TGTGCCAGCAGTTACTCGAGAGCTTACAATGAGCAGTTCTTC. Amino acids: CASSYSRAYNEQFF.

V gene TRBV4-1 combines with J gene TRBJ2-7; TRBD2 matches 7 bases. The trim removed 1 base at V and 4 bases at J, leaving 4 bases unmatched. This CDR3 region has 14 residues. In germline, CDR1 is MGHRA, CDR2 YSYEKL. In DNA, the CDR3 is TGCGCCAGCAGCCAAGGGCTAGCGGTTTACGAGCAGTACTTC. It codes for CASSQGLAVYEQYF.

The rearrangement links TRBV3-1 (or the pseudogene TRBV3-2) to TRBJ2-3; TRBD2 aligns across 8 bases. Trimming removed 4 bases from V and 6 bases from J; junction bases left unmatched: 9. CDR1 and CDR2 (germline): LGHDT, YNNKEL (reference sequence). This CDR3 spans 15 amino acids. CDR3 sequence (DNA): TGTGCCAGCAGCCCCACGACTAGCGAGTGGGATACGCAGTATTTT. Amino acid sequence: CASSPTTSEWDTQYF.

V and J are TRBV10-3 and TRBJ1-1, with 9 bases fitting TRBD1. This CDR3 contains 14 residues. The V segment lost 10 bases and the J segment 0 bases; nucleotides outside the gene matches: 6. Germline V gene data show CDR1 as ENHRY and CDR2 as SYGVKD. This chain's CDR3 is CATGQGPVNTEAFF. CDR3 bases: TGTGCCACCGGACAGGGGCCTGTGAACACTGAAGCTTTCTTT.

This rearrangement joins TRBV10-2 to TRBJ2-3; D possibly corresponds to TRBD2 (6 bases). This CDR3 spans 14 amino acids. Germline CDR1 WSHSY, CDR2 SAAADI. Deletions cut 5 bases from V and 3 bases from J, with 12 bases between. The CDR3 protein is CASSFGLSTDTQYF. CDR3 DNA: TGCGCCAGCAGTTTCGGACTATCGACAGATACGCAGTATTTT.

In DNA form, the CDR3 reads TGTGCCAGCAGCTTAGCGAGACCAAGGGGGGGCTACACCTTC. Its protein product is CASSLARPRGGYTF. The chain combines TRBV7-2 with TRBJ1-2; D might be TRBD1 (6 bases). Germline V gene lookup returns CDR1 SGHTA and CDR2 FQGNSA. CDR3 size: 14 residues. Trimming removed 0 bases at V and 8 bases at J, with 13 bases between.

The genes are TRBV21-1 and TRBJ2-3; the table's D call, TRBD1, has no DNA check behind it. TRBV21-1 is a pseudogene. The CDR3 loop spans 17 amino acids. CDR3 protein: CASSKVRTLVSTDTQYF. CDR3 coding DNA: TGTGCCAGCAGCAAAGTGAGGACACTGGTGAGCACAGATACGCAGTATTTT.

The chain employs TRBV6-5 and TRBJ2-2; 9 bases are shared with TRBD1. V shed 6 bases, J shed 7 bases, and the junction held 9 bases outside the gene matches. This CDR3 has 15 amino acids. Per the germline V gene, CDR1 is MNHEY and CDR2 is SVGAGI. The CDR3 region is CASSTGQGLIGELFF. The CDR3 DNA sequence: TGTGCCAGCAGCACCGGACAGGGGTTGATCGGGGAGCTGTTTTTT.

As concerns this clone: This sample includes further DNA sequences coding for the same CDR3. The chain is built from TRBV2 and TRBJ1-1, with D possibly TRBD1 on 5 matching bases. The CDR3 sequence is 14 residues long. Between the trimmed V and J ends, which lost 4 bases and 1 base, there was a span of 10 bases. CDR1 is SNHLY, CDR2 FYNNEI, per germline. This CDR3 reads CASSGQGGNTEAFF. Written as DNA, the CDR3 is TGTGCCAGCAGTGGGCAGGGAGGGAACACTGAAGCTTTCTTT.

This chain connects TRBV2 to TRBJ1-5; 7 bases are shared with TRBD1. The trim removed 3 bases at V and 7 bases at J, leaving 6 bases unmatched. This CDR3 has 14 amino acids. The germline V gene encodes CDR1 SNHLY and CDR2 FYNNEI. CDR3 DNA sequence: TGTGCCAGCAGTGATAACAGAGGGGGCCAGCCCCAGCATTTT. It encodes CASSDNRGGQPQHF.

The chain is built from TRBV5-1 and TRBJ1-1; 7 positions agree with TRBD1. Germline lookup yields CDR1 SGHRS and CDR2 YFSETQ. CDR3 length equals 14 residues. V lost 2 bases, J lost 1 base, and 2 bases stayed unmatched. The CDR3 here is CASSFGDRNTEAFF. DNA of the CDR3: TGCGCCAGCAGCTTCGGGGACAGGAACACTGAAGCTTTCTTT.

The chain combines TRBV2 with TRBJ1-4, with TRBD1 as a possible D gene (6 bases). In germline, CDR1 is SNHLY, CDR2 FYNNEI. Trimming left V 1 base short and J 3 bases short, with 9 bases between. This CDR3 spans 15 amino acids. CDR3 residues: CASSEVGAANEKLFF. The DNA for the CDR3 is TGTGCCAGCAGTGAAGTGGGGGCGGCTAATGAAAAACTGTTTTTT.

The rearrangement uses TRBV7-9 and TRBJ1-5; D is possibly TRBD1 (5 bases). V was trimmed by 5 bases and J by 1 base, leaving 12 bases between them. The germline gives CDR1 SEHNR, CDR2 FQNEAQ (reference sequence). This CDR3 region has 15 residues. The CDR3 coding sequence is TGTGCCAGCAGCGCCATGGCAGGGAGCAATCAGCCCCAGCATTTT. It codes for CASSAMAGSNQPQHF. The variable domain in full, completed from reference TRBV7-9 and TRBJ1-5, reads DTGVSQNPRHKITKRGQNVTFRCDPISEHNRLYWYRQTLGQGPEFLTYFQNEAQLEKSRLLSDRFSAERPKGSFSTLEIQRTEQGDSAMYLCASSAMAGSNQPQHFGDGTRLSIL.

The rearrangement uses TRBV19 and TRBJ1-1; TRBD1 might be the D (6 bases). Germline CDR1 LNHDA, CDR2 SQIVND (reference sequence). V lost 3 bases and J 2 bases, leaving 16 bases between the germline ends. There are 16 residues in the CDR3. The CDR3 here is CASSMGGAPQNTEAFF. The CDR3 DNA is TGTGCCAGTAGTATGGGGGGGGCCCCCCAAAACACTGAAGCTTTCTTT.

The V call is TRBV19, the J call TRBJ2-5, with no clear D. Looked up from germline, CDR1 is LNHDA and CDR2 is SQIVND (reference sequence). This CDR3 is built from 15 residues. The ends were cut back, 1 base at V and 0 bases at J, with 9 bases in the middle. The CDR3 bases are TGTGCCAGTAGTATAGGAAACGCGGACCAAGAGACCCAGTACTTC. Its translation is CASSIGNADQETQYF.

The CDR3 DNA reads TGTGCCAGCAGCCAAGGGACAGGGTATAGTTCCACTGAAGCTTTCTTT. It translates to CASSQGTGYSSTEAFF. The chain links TRBV3-1 (or the pseudogene TRBV3-2) to TRBJ1-1; 8 bases align to TRBD1. The V gene end was trimmed by 1 base and the J gene end by 4 bases; junction bases not matched to a gene: 8. Germline values: CDR1 LGHDT, CDR2 YNNKEL (reference sequence). The CDR3 loop spans 16 amino acids.

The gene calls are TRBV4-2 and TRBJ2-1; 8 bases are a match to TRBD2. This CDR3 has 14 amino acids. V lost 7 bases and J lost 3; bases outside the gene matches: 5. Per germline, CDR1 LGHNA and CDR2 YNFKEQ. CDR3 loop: CASNGAGDYNEQFF. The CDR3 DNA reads TGTGCCAGCAACGGAGCGGGGGACTACAATGAGCAGTTCTTC.

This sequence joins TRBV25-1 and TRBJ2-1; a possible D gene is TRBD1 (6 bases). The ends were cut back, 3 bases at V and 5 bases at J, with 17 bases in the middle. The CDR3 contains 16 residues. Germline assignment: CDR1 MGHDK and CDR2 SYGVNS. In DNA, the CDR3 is TGTGCCAGCAGTGACGTACAGACAGGCCCGAACAATGAGCAGTTCTTC. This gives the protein CASSDVQTGPNNEQFF.

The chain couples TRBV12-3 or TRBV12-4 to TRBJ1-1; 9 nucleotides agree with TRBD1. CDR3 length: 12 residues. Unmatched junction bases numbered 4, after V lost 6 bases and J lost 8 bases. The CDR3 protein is CASRGQGPEAFF. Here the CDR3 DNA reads TGTGCCAGCAGGGGACAGGGCCCCGAAGCTTTCTTT.

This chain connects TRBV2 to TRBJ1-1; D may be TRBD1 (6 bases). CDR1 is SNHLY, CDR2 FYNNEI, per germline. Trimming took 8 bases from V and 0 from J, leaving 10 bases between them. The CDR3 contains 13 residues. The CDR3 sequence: CASGRTVNTEAFF. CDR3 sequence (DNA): TGTGCCAGCGGACGGACAGTGAACACTGAAGCTTTCTTT.

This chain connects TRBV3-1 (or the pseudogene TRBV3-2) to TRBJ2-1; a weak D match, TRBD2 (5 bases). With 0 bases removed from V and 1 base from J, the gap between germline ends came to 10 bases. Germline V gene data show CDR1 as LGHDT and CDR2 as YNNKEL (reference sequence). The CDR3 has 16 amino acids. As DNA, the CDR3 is TGTGCCAGCAGCCAAGACAGAGGGAAGTCCTACAATGAGCAGTTCTTC. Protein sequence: CASSQDRGKSYNEQFF.

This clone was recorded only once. In nucleotides, the CDR3 is TGTGCCAGCAGTTATCTCCAGGGATCCTTGGCTTTCTTT. Residues: CASSYLQGSLAFF. The V call is TRBV6-5, the J call TRBJ1-1; a possible D gene is TRBD1 (5 bases). The CDR3 contains 13 residues. V was shortened by 3 bases and J by 11 bases, with 16 bases between the two germline ends. The germline CDR1 and CDR2 sequences are MNHEY and SVGAGI.

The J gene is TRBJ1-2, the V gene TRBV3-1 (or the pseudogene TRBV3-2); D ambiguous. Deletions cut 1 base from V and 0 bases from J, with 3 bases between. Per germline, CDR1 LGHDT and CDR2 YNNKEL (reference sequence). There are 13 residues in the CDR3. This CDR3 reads CASSQGTNYGYTF. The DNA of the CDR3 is TGTGCCAGCAGCCAAGGTACTAACTATGGCTACACCTTC.

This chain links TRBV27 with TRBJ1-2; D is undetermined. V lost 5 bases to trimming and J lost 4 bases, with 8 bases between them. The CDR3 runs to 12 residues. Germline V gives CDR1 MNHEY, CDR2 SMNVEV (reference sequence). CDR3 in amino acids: CASSPSGYGYTF. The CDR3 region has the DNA TGTGCCAGCAGTCCCTCAGGCTATGGCTACACCTTC.

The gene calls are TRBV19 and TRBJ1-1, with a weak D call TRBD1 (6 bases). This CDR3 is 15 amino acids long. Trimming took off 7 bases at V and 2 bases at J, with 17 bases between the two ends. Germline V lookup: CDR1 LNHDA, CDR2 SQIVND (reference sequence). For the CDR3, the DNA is TGTGCCAGTAACCGGGGGGACACGGTAAACACTGAAGCTTTCTTT. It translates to CASNRGDTVNTEAFF. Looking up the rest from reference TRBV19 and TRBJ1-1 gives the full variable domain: DGGITQSPKYLFRKEGQNVTLSCEQNLNHDAMYWYRQDPGQGLRLIYYSQIVNDFQKGDIAEGYSVSREKKESFPLTVTSAQKNPTAFYLCASNRGDTVNTEAFFGQGTRLTVV.